These 25 T cell receptor beta chains came from one sample sequenced in a study of response to subunit inactivated influenza vaccine. One entry per CDR3 protein results from TCRdb running MiXCR on the RT-PCR reads. Here the sample spans about 540,000 distinct CDR3 sequences, around 21% being singletons. In addition, the sample was reused for a study of T cells expressing NK-cell markers. As reported in that work: Beta-chain TCR cDNA was generated via 5'RACE template switching with UMIs.

Sample: CD4+ T cells sorted from PBMCs, taken about 13 days after vaccination. The receptor source for this set is a man aged 45-65 years who received an inactivated influenza vaccine.

As DNA, the CDR3 is TGTGCCAGCAGTGATGACAGGTCTGGAAACACCATATATTTT. It yields the protein CASSDDRSGNTIYF. V is TRBV25-1 and J is TRBJ1-3; a weak D match, TRBD1 (6 bases). The germline V gene encodes CDR1 MGHDK and CDR2 SYGVNS. The CDR3 has 14 amino acids. V gave up 3 bases and J gave up 1 base, with 7 bases separating them.

This clonotype was seen a handful of times. This chain uses TRBV5-5 with TRBJ1-5; D is undetermined. V dropped 6 bases and J dropped 0 bases, with 13 bases sitting between them. This CDR3 region has 15 residues. CDR1 and CDR2 from the germline V gene are SGHKS and YYEKEE (reference sequence). The CDR3 DNA sequence: TGTGCCAGCACCAGCGATGACTATAGCAATCAGCCCCAGCATTTT. Its protein product is CASTSDDYSNQPQHF.

This clonotype was detected only a few times. CDR3 in DNA: TGTGCCAGCAGACGCGGGAGTCAGGTGGCTGGCTACACCTTC. Translated, it gives CASRRGSQVAGYTF. V gene TRBV6-1 combines with J gene TRBJ1-2, with unresolved D. The CDR3 covers 14 residues. Trimming left V 6 bases short and J 7 bases short, with 18 bases between. Germline-derived CDR1 and CDR2 are MNHNS and SASEGT.

This clonotype was seen a handful of times. The chain carries TRBV4-2 and TRBJ1-5; D possibly corresponds to TRBD1 (5 bases). The CDR3 is 15 amino acids. Germline-derived CDR1 and CDR2 are LGHNA and YNFKEQ. The V gene lost 0 bases and the J gene lost 7 bases, with 13 bases spanning the gap. CDR3 sequence: CASSQDGGGDQPQHF. The DNA for the CDR3 is TGTGCCAGCAGCCAAGACGGGGGAGGGGACCAGCCCCAGCATTTT.

This clonotype was observed a handful of times. The chain is built from TRBV18 and TRBJ2-4; D is undetermined. V shed 5 bases and J shed 1 base, with 18 bases lying between them. The CDR3 loop spans 17 amino acids. Per germline, CDR1 KGHSH and CDR2 LQKENI. The CDR3 sequence is CASSSPGIQGAKNIQYF. The DNA for the CDR3 is TGTGCCAGCTCATCCCCCGGAATCCAAGGGGCCAAAAACATTCAGTACTTC.

This clonotype was found a few times. The chain combines TRBV20-1 with TRBJ2-1; 9 bases agree with TRBD2. Trimming cost V 6 bases and J 6 bases; bases outside gene matches: 15. From germline, CDR1 is DFQATT and CDR2 SNEGSKA (reference sequence). The CDR3 covers 16 residues. CDR3 sequence reads: CSAGSGGSLTSNEQFF. CDR3 coding DNA: TGCAGTGCCGGTAGCGGGGGCTCCCTTACCAGCAATGAGCAGTTCTTC.

The sample holds many counts of this clonotype. CDR3 loop: CASSAGQGADTQYF. CDR3 nucleotides: TGCGCCAGCAGCGCCGGACAGGGGGCAGATACGCAGTATTTT. This chain connects TRBV5-1 to TRBJ2-3; 10 positions match TRBD1. V shed 4 bases, J shed 4 bases, and the junction held 3 bases outside the gene matches. This CDR3 has 14 amino acids. Germline V gives CDR1 SGHRS, CDR2 YFSETQ.

This clonotype appeared many times. The V gene is TRBV12-3 or TRBV12-4, the J gene TRBJ2-5, with TRBD1 identical over 8 bases. V trimming: 4 bases; J trimming: 0 bases; junction bases outside the gene matches: 4. This CDR3 is built from 15 residues. For the CDR3, the DNA is TGTGCCAGCAGTTCGGACAGGGACTACCAAGAGACCCAGTACTTC. Translating it yields CASSSDRDYQETQYF.

The gene calls are TRBV4-3 and TRBJ2-6, with 9 bases identical to TRBD1. The CDR3 runs 17 residues. Looked up from germline, CDR1 is LGHNA and CDR2 is YSLEER. The trim removed 4 bases at V and 4 bases at J, leaving 8 bases unmatched. The CDR3 nucleotides are TGCGCCAGCAGCCCCCAACAGGGGGCGACCGGGGCCAACGTCCTGACTTTC. This encodes CASSPQQGATGANVLTF.

The gene calls are TRBV4-3 and TRBJ2-3; 7 bases are shared with TRBD2. V shed 8 bases, J shed 2 bases, and the junction held 10 bases outside the gene matches. The CDR3 is 15 residues long. Germline CDR1 and CDR2: LGHNA and YSLEER. The CDR3 here is CASRLAVSNTDTQYF. DNA for the CDR3: TGCGCCAGCCGCCTAGCGGTGTCCAACACAGATACGCAGTATTTT.

The CDR3 is CASSSSGVREKLFF. The CDR3 coding sequence is TGTGCCAGCAGCTCGAGTGGTGTGAGGGAAAAACTGTTTTTT. This chain links TRBV7-9 with TRBJ1-4, with D unclear. Trimming removed 4 bases from V and 8 bases from J, with 14 bases in between. CDR1 is SEHNR and CDR2 is FQNEAQ in the germline V gene (reference sequence). The CDR3 is made up of 14 amino acids.

The chain couples TRBV20-1 to TRBJ1-1; D not certain. The CDR3 spans 12 residues. V lost 3 bases and J lost 5, with 10 bases in between. The germline CDR1 and CDR2 sequences are DFQATT and SNEGSKA (reference sequence). The CDR3 sequence is CSASKRRTEAFF. Written as DNA, the CDR3 is TGCAGTGCTAGTAAGCGTCGGACTGAAGCTTTCTTT.

The V call is TRBV6-1, the J call TRBJ2-1; perhaps D is TRBD1 or TRBD2 (5 bases each). The germline V gene encodes CDR1 MNHNS and CDR2 SASEGT. The CDR3 is made up of 15 amino acids. Deletions cut 8 bases from V and 0 bases from J, with 14 bases between. This CDR3 is CASCPGRNSYNEQFF. Here the CDR3 DNA reads TGTGCCAGCTGTCCGGGACGGAACTCCTACAATGAGCAGTTCTTC.

The V call is TRBV5-1, the J call TRBJ1-1; weak D call: TRBD1 (5 bases). Germline V CDR1 and CDR2: SGHRS, YFSETQ. Trimming stripped 0 bases from V and 4 bases from J, with 10 bases between. The CDR3 length is 14 residues. As DNA, the CDR3 is TGCGCCAGCAGCTTGGAGCGGGGGATCACTGAAGCTTTCTTT. This gives the protein CASSLERGITEAFF. Full variable domain (missing parts from reference TRBV5-1 and TRBJ1-1): KAGVTQTPRYLIKTRGQQVTLSCSPISGHRSVSWYQQTPGQGLQFLFEYFSETQRNKGNFPGRFSGRQFSNSRSEMNVSTLELGDSALYLCASSLERGITEAFFGQGTRLTVV.

This clonotype was seen a few times. The chain combines TRBV28 with TRBJ2-7; perhaps TRBD1 as D (6 bases). Germline V gives CDR1 MDHEN, CDR2 SYDVKM. V lost 3 bases, J lost 2 bases, and 14 bases lay in between. This CDR3 region has 15 residues. CDR3 amino acids: CASSFGRDRTYEQYF. DNA for the CDR3: TGTGCCAGCAGTTTTGGCCGAGACAGGACCTACGAGCAGTACTTC.

This clonotype came up a few times. The chain employs TRBV11-2 and TRBJ2-7, with a weak D call TRBD2 (5 bases). Germline assignment: CDR1 SGHAT and CDR2 FQNNGV. Deletions cut 0 bases from V and 2 bases from J, with 14 bases between. This CDR3 spans 16 amino acids. CDR3 nucleotide sequence: TGTGCCAGCAGCTTAGACCCGTCACTAGATGCCTACGAGCAGTACTTC. It translates to CASSLDPSLDAYEQYF.

This chain joins TRBV5-1 and TRBJ2-5, with TRBD2 matching over 10 bases. The V gene's germline CDR1 is SGHRS and CDR2 YFSETQ. This CDR3 region has 15 residues. J was trimmed by 1 base and V by 2 bases; bases with no gene match: 2. CDR3 nucleotide sequence: TGCGCCAGCAGCTTTAGCGGGGGGCTCCAAGAGACCCAGTACTTC. This codes for CASSFSGGLQETQYF. The full variable domain, with the rest looked up from reference TRBV5-1 and TRBJ2-5, is KAGVTQTPRYLIKTRGQQVTLSCSPISGHRSVSWYQQTPGQGLQFLFEYFSETQRNKGNFPGRFSGRQFSNSRSEMNVSTLELGDSALYLCASSFSGGLQETQYFGPGTRLLVL.

The chain recombines TRBV12-3 or TRBV12-4 with TRBJ1-2, with D possibly matching TRBD1 (5 bases). The CDR3 runs 12 residues. Trimming left V 6 bases short and J 8 bases short, with 13 bases between. The DNA of the CDR3 is TGTGCCAGCAGCCGAGGGGCTGGCGGCTACACCTTC. This encodes CASSRGAGGYTF.

This clonotype was recorded at least ten times. V usage is TRBV24-1 and J usage is TRBJ2-1, with 9 nucleotides matching TRBD1. The CDR3 runs 15 residues. CDR1 and CDR2 from the germline V gene are KGHDR and SFDVKD. The V gene end was trimmed by 7 bases and the J gene end by 4 bases; junction bases not matched to a gene: 7. CDR3 bases: TGTGCCACCAGGTCCGGGACAGGGTCTTACAATGAGCAGTTCTTC. This sequence encodes CATRSGTGSYNEQFF.

In this sample, this clonotype turned up many times. The V gene is TRBV2, the J gene TRBJ1-5; D ambiguous. The V end was cut by 4 bases, the J end by 0 bases, with 10 bases between. CDR1 and CDR2 from the germline V gene are SNHLY and FYNNEI. This CDR3 comprises 15 residues. CDR3 DNA sequence: TGTGCCAGCAGTGGTGGCTACACTAGCAATCAGCCCCAGCATTTT. Protein product: CASSGGYTSNQPQHF.

The chain combines TRBV20-1 with TRBJ2-7; 8 bases match TRBD2. The V segment lost 6 bases and the J segment 3 bases; nucleotides outside the gene matches: 7. Germline V gene sequence: CDR1 DFQATT, CDR2 SNEGSKA (reference sequence). This CDR3 is 13 amino acids long. The CDR3 loop is CSAALAENYEQYF. CDR3 DNA sequence: TGCAGTGCCGCACTAGCGGAGAACTACGAGCAGTACTTC.

This chain's CDR3 is CASSLRPGTQGGYTF. The CDR3 nucleotides are TGTGCCAGCAGCCTCCGCCCCGGGACGCAAGGGGGTTACACCTTC. The chain has TRBV3-1 and TRBJ1-2, with a possible D match to TRBD1 (6 bases). With 4 bases removed from V and 11 bases from J, the gap between germline ends came to 23 bases. The CDR3 is 15 amino acids. CDR1 and CDR2 from the germline V gene are LGHDT and YNNKEL (reference sequence).

J is TRBJ2-4 and V is TRBV5-6, with no clear D. This CDR3 has 16 residues. Germline V gene sequence: CDR1 SGHDT, CDR2 YYEEEE. With 4 bases removed from V and 0 bases from J, the gap between germline ends came to 14 bases. The CDR3 DNA follows: TGTGCCAGCAGCCTCGCTGAGCAATTAGCCAAAAACATTCAGTACTTC. This gives the protein CASSLAEQLAKNIQYF.

There are a few counts of this clonotype. The chain employs TRBV4-3 and TRBJ2-1; 11 nucleotides align to TRBD2. Losses at the gene ends were 3 bases for V and 5 bases for J; bases not matched to a gene: 3. The CDR3 has 15 residues. From germline, CDR1 is LGHNA and CDR2 YSLEER. The CDR3 region has the DNA TGCGCCAGCAGCCAGGTAGCGGGGGGGAACAATGAGCAGTTCTTC. Amino acids: CASSQVAGGNNEQFF.

This clonotype was detected many times. The rearrangement uses TRBV4-3 and TRBJ1-4, with D unresolved. The germline CDR1 and CDR2 sequences are LGHNA and YSLEER. Trimming left V 0 bases short and J 0 bases short, with 8 bases between. The CDR3 totals 16 residues. DNA for the CDR3: TGCGCCAGCAGCCAAGATTTGCAGGCAACTAATGAAAAACTGTTTTTT. Translating it yields CASSQDLQATNEKLFF.